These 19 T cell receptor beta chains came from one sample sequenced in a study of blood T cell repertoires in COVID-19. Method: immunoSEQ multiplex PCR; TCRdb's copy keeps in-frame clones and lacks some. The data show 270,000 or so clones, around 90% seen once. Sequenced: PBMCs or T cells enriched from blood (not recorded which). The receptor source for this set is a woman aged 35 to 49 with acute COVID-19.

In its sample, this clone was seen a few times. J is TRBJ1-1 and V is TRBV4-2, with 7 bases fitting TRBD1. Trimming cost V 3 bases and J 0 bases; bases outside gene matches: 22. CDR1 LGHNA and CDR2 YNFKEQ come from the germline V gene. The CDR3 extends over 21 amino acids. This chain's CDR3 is CASSHLTGAVTTKTMNTEAFF. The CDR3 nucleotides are TGTGCCAGCAGCCACCTTACAGGGGCGGTTACCACCAAGACAATGAACACTGAAGCTTTCTTT.

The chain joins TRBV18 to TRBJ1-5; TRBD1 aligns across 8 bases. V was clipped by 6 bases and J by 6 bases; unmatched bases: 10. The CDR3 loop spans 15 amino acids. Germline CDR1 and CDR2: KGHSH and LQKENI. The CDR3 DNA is TGTGCCAGCTCCCCGGGGGCAGGGGGCCTTCAGCCCCAGCATTTT. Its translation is CASSPGAGGLQPQHF.

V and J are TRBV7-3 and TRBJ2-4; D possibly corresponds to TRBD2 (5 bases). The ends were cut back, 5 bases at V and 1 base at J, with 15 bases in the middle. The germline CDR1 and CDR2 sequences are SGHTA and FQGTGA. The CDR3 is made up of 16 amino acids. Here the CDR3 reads CASSVEGGWAKNIQYF. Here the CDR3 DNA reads TGTGCCAGCAGCGTAGAGGGTGGCTGGGCCAAAAACATTCAGTACTTC. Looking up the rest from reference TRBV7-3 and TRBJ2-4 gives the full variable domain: GAGVSQTPSNKVTEKGKYVELRCDPISGHTALYWYRQSLGQGPEFLIYFQGTGAADDSGLPNDRFFAVRPEGSVSTLKIQRTERGDSAVYLCASSVEGGWAKNIQYFGAGTRLSVL.

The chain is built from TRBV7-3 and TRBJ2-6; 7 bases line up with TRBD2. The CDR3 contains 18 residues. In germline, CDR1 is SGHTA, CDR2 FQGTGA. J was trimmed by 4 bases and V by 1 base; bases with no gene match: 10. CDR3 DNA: TGTGCCAGCAGCTTAAGGCCTAGCGGACGGCCCGGGGCCAACGTCCTGACTTTC. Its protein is CASSLRPSGRPGANVLTF. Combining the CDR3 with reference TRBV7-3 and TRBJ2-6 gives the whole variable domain GAGVSQTPSNKVTEKGKYVELRCDPISGHTALYWYRQSLGQGPEFLIYFQGTGAADDSGLPNDRFFAVRPEGSVSTLKIQRTERGDSAVYLCASSLRPSGRPGANVLTFGAGSRLTVL.

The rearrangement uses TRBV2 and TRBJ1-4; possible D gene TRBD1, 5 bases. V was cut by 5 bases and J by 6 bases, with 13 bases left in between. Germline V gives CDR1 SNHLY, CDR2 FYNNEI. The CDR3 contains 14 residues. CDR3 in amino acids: CASSSGRTDEKLFF. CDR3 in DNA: TGTGCCAGCAGTTCAGGGCGGACGGATGAAAAACTGTTTTTT.

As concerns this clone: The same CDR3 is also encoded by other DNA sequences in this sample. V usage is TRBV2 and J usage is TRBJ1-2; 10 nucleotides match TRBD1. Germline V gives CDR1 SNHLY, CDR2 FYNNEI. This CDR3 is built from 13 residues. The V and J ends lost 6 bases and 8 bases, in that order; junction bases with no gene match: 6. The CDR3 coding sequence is TGTGCCAGCAGCGACAGGGGGCGCGGGGGCTACACCTTC. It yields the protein CASSDRGRGGYTF.

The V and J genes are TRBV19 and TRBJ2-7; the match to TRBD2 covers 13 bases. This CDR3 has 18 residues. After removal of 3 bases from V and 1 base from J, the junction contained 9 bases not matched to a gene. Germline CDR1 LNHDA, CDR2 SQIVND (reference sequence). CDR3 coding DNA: TGTGCCAGTAGTATCTTCGGACTAGCGGGAGAGGGTTCCTACGAGCAGTACTTC. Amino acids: CASSIFGLAGEGSYEQYF.

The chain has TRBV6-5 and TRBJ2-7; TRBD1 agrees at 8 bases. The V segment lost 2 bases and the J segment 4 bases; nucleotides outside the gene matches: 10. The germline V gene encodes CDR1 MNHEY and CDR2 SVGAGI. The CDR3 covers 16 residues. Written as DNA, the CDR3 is TGTGCCAGCAGTTACACATCCGCAGGGGGCGGGTACGAGCAGTACTTC. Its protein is CASSYTSAGGGYEQYF.

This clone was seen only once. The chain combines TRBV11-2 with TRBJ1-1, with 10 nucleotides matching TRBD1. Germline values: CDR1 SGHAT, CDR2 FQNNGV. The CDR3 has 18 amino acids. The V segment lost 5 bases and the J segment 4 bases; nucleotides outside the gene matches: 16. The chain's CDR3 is CASSVGIADRGFSTEAFF. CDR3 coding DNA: TGTGCCAGCAGCGTAGGGATAGCGGACAGGGGGTTCAGCACTGAAGCTTTCTTT. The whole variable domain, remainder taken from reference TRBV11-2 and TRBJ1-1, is EAGVAQSPRYKIIEKRQSVAFWCNPISGHATLYWYQQILGQGPKLLIQFQNNGVVDDSQLPKDRFSAERLKGVDSTLKIQPAKLEDSAVYLCASSVGIADRGFSTEAFFGQGTRLTVV.

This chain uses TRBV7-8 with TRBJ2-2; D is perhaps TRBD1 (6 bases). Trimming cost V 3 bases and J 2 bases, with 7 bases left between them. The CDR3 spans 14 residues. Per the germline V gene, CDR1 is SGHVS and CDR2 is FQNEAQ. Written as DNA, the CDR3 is TGTGCCAGCAGCTTGGGGACAAACACCGGGGAGCTGTTTTTT. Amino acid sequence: CASSLGTNTGELFF.

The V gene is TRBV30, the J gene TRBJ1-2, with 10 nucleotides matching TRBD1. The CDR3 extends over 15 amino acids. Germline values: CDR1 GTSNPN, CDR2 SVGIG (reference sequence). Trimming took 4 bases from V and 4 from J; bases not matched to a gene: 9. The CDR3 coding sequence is TGTGCCTGGAAACGCCGGGACAGGGGATTCTATGGCTACACCTTC. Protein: CAWKRRDRGFYGYTF.

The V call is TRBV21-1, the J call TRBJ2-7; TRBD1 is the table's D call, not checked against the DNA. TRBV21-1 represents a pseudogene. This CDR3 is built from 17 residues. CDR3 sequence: CASSTLSGQGLYDEQYF. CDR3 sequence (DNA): TGTGCCAGCAGCACCTTAAGTGGACAGGGATTGTACGACGAGCAGTACTTC.

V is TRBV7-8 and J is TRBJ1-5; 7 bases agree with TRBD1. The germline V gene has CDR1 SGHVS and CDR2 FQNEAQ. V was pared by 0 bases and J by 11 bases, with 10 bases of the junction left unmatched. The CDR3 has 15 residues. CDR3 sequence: CASSLAAAGGSAQHF. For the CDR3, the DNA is TGTGCCAGCAGCTTAGCTGCGGCAGGGGGTTCAGCCCAGCATTTT.

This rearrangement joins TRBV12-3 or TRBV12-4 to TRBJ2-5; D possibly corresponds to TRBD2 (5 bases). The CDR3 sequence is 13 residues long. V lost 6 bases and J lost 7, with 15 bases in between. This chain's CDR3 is CASSLTREGTQYF. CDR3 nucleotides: TGTGCCAGCAGCCTAACCCGAGAGGGGACCCAGTACTTC.

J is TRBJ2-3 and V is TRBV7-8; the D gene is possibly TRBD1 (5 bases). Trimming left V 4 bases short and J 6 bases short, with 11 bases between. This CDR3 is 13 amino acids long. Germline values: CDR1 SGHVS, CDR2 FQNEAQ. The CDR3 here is CASSWGQTDTQYF. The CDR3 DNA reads TGTGCCAGCAGCTGGGGCCAGACGGATACGCAGTATTTT. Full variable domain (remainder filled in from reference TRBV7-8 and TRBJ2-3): GAGVSQSPRYKVAKRGQDVALRCDPISGHVSLFWYQQALGQGPEFLTYFQNEAQLDKSGLPSDRFFAERPEGSVSTLKIQRTQQEDSAVYLCASSWGQTDTQYFGPGTRLTVL.

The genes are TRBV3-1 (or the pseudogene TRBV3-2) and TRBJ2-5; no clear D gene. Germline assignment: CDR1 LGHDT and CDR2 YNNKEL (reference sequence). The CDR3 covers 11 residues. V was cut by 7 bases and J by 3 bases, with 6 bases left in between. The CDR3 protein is CASTLKETQYF. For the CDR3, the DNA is TGTGCCAGCACCCTTAAAGAGACCCAGTACTTC.

CDR3 region: CASSSRFRTGNSGNTIYF. In DNA, the CDR3 is TGTGCCAGCAGCTCCCGATTCAGAACCGGGAACTCTGGAAACACCATATATTTT. This sequence joins TRBV7-9 and TRBJ1-3, with D unclear. The CDR3 has 18 amino acids. Trimming cost V 4 bases and J 0 bases, with 19 bases left between them. The V gene's germline CDR1 is SEHNR and CDR2 FQNEAQ (reference sequence).

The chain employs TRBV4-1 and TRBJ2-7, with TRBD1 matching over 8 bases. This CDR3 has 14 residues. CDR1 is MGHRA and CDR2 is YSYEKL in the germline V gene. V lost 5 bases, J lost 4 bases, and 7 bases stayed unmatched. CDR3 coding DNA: TGCGCCAGCAGCTCCCGACAGGGGCCATACGAGCAGTACTTC. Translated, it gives CASSSRQGPYEQYF.

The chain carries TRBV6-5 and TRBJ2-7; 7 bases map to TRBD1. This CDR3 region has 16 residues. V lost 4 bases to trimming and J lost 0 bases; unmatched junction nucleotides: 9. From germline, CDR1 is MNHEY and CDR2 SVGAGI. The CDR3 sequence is CASSSNADRSSYEQYF. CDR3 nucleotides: TGTGCCAGCAGTTCCAACGCGGACAGGAGCTCCTACGAGCAGTACTTC.